The 30 T cell receptor beta chains given below trace back to one sample, sequenced in a study of identical twins. TCRdb recomputed calls from the 5' RACE reads with MiXCR, one row per CDR3 protein. The sample consists of hundreds of thousands of distinct CDR3 sequences, about 20% of them appearing once. The data were also submitted as part of a second study, on T cells expressing NK-cell markers.

Sequenced: PBMCs. These receptors were obtained from a woman aged 18 to 35 in good health.

This clonotype was detected only a few times. The chain has TRBV20-1 and TRBJ1-5; no reliable D call. The CDR3 is made up of 15 amino acids. In germline, CDR1 is DFQATT, CDR2 SNEGSKA (reference sequence). Trimming removed 0 bases at V and 3 bases at J, with 12 bases between. In DNA, the CDR3 is TGCAGTGCTAGAGATCAGACCGGCCCCAATCAGCCCCAGCATTTT. It codes for CSARDQTGPNQPQHF.

The V call is TRBV20-1, the J call TRBJ2-7; 9 bases fit TRBD2. CDR3 size: 15 residues. Germline CDR1 and CDR2: DFQATT and SNEGSKA (reference sequence). Trimming took 5 bases from V and 0 from J; bases not matched to a gene: 8. As DNA, the CDR3 is TGCAGTGCTTATAATAGCGGGGGAACCTCCTACGAGCAGTACTTC. Its protein is CSAYNSGGTSYEQYF.

This clonotype was detected many times. The genes are TRBV20-1 and TRBJ2-3; TRBD2 matches at 11 bases. V was clipped by 4 bases and J by 6 bases; unmatched bases: 9. In germline, CDR1 is DFQATT, CDR2 SNEGSKA (reference sequence). CDR3 length: 15 amino acids. Here the CDR3 reads CSAKSLAGDGDTQYF. CDR3 sequence (DNA): TGCAGTGCTAAATCACTAGCGGGGGACGGCGATACGCAGTATTTT.

The rearrangement links TRBV18 to TRBJ1-5, with TRBD1 as a possible D gene (6 bases). Trimming pared 6 bases from V and 5 bases from J, leaving 11 bases between. CDR1 is KGHSH, CDR2 LQKENI, per germline. The CDR3 is 13 residues long. CDR3 sequence reads: CASSQGGDQPQHF. In nucleotides, the CDR3 is TGTGCCAGCTCCCAAGGGGGGGATCAGCCCCAGCATTTT.

The V call is TRBV5-6, the J call TRBJ1-5; D perhaps matches TRBD1 (5 bases). The V gene lost 7 bases and the J gene lost 8 bases, with 13 bases spanning the gap. Germline V gene sequence: CDR1 SGHDT, CDR2 YYEEEE. The CDR3 loop spans 12 amino acids. The CDR3 coding sequence is TGTGCCAGCGGCCATGGGGGAGAGCCCCAGCATTTT. It translates to CASGHGGEPQHF.

The chain is built from TRBV14 and TRBJ1-4; D may be TRBD1 (6 bases). CDR3 length: 16 amino acids. Germline assignment: CDR1 SGHDN and CDR2 FVKESK. Trimming took 3 bases from V and 6 from J, leaving 17 bases between them. The CDR3: CASSQEGGGPHEKLFF. The CDR3, as DNA: TGTGCCAGCAGCCAGGAGGGGGGCGGCCCCCATGAAAAACTGTTTTTT.

As concerns this clonotype: The junction does not match germline at one end; this may be a read error. The V and J genes are TRBV7-2 and TRBJ2-5, with unresolved D. The germline V gene encodes CDR1 SGHTA and CDR2 FQGNSA. The length of the CDR3 is 15 residues. This CDR3 reads CASSPYPFLQETKYF. CDR3 nucleotides: TGTGCCAGCAGCCCTTATCCGTTCCTTCAAGAGACCAAGTACTTC.

The chain carries TRBV6-1 and TRBJ1-6; 7 bases map to TRBD1. With V trimmed by 6 bases and J by 6 bases, 11 bases remained unmatched. This CDR3 is 16 amino acids long. Per germline, CDR1 MNHNS and CDR2 SASEGT. CDR3 in DNA: TGTGCCAGCAGAGCCCTCCAGGGGGTGGGTAATTCACCCCTCCACTTT. As protein: CASRALQGVGNSPLHF.

The chain links TRBV29-1 to TRBJ2-7; 7 nucleotides align to TRBD1. The germline V gene encodes CDR1 SQVTM and CDR2 ANQGSEA. The V gene end was trimmed by 4 bases and the J gene end by 3 bases; junction bases not matched to a gene: 9. The CDR3 covers 14 residues. The CDR3: CSVAPGQPRYEQYF. The CDR3 nucleotides are TGCAGCGTTGCTCCGGGACAGCCGCGCTACGAGCAGTACTTC.

This clonotype was detected many times. V and J are TRBV12-5 and TRBJ1-3; D is uncertain. The CDR3 contains 14 residues. The V end was cut by 4 bases, the J end by 4 bases, with 11 bases between. Germline CDR1 reads LGHNT; CDR2 reads FRNRAP. CDR3 sequence: CASGSSMGGNTIYF. DNA for the CDR3: TGTGCTAGTGGTTCCTCGATGGGAGGAAACACCATATATTTT.

The J gene is TRBJ2-2, the V gene TRBV6-5; 11 bases line up with TRBD2. The CDR3 has 15 residues. CDR1 MNHEY and CDR2 SVGAGI come from the germline V gene. V shed 2 bases and J 8 bases; nucleotides not matched to a gene: 4. Here the CDR3 reads CASSYLAGGLGELFF. CDR3 nucleotides: TGTGCCAGCAGTTACCTAGCGGGAGGTCTTGGGGAGCTGTTTTTT.

The chain couples TRBV20-1 to TRBJ2-1; 13 nucleotides match TRBD2. CDR1 and CDR2 (germline): DFQATT, SNEGSKA (reference sequence). The ends lost 5 bases at V and 4 bases at J; junction bases unmatched: 8. The CDR3 totals 16 residues. CDR3 in amino acids: CSALRLAGGLYNEQFF. DNA for the CDR3: TGCAGTGCTCTTAGACTAGCGGGAGGCCTGTACAATGAGCAGTTCTTC.

This clonotype showed up just a few times. The chain carries TRBV6-5 and TRBJ2-1, with 7 bases that match TRBD1. From germline, CDR1 is MNHEY and CDR2 SVGAGI. V was clipped by 6 bases and J by 14 bases; unmatched bases: 10. CDR3 length equals 12 residues. The CDR3 here is CASSQLGQMKFF. The CDR3 nucleotides read TGTGCCAGCAGCCAATTGGGACAGATGAAGTTCTTC.

This clonotype was counted a few times. The CDR3 DNA reads TGTGCCAGTAGGGTGGGAGATCAGCCCCAGCATTTT. Amino acids: CASRVGDQPQHF. The chain employs TRBV19 and TRBJ1-5; D gene ambiguous. CDR3 length equals 12 residues. V gave up 6 bases and J gave up 5 bases, with 8 bases separating them. CDR1 is LNHDA and CDR2 is SQIVND in the germline V gene (reference sequence).

The chain uses TRBV20-1 and TRBJ1-1, with D perhaps TRBD1 (6 bases). The germline CDR1 and CDR2 sequences are DFQATT and SNEGSKA (reference sequence). CDR3 length equals 15 residues. With 5 bases removed from V and 0 bases from J, the gap between germline ends came to 16 bases. CDR3 coding DNA: TGCAGTGCTCTAAGAGGGGGGAGGGTGAACACTGAAGCTTTCTTT. This sequence encodes CSALRGGRVNTEAFF.

The rearrangement joins TRBV6-5 to TRBJ2-1, with 12 nucleotides matching TRBD2. CDR1 is MNHEY and CDR2 is SVGAGI in the germline V gene. The CDR3 runs to 19 residues. V trimming: 2 bases; J trimming: 4 bases; junction bases outside the gene matches: 12. The CDR3 loop is CASSYRGLAGSSGYNEQFF. The CDR3 DNA is TGTGCCAGCAGTTACCGAGGACTAGCGGGGTCATCCGGATACAATGAGCAGTTCTTC.

The chain joins TRBV7-9 to TRBJ2-7; D is ambiguous. This CDR3 is 13 amino acids long. Germline CDR1 is SEHNR and CDR2 is FQNEAQ (reference sequence). Trimming took off 5 bases at V and 2 bases at J, with 10 bases between the two ends. CDR3 protein: CASSPLPAYEQYF. DNA for the CDR3: TGTGCCAGCAGCCCCCTCCCTGCCTACGAGCAGTACTTC.

The V call is TRBV20-1, the J call TRBJ1-3; a possible D gene is TRBD1 (6 bases). Trimming removed 6 bases from V and 3 bases from J, with 12 bases in between. The germline V gene has CDR1 DFQATT and CDR2 SNEGSKA (reference sequence). This CDR3 comprises 13 residues. CDR3: CSASYRVGNTIYF. For the CDR3, the DNA is TGCAGTGCCAGCTACAGGGTTGGAAACACCATATATTTT.

This clonotype was counted between two and nine times. CDR3 sequence (DNA): TGTGCCAGCAGTTGGGGACTAGCCTACAATGAGCAGTTCTTC. Translated, it gives CASSWGLAYNEQFF. V is TRBV12-3 or TRBV12-4 and J is TRBJ2-1; TRBD2 aligns across 8 bases. V shed 4 bases, J shed 2 bases, and the junction held 1 base outside the gene matches. The CDR3 length is 14 residues.

This clonotype was recorded at least ten times. The V call is TRBV20-1, the J call TRBJ2-3; weak D call: TRBD2 (5 bases). V shed 1 base and J shed 1 base, with 12 bases lying between them. In germline, CDR1 is DFQATT, CDR2 SNEGSKA (reference sequence). The CDR3 length is 15 residues. CDR3 bases: TGCAGTGCTAGAGCCGCCGGACTCGGCACAGATACGCAGTATTTT. It encodes CSARAAGLGTDTQYF.

The chain couples TRBV10-3 to TRBJ2-1; no clear D. Trimming took off 10 bases at V and 4 bases at J, with 11 bases between the two ends. The CDR3 runs 12 residues. Germline CDR1 reads ENHRY; CDR2 reads SYGVKD. DNA for the CDR3: TGTGCCACCGTCGACCAATACAATGAGCAGTTCTTC. Its protein product is CATVDQYNEQFF.

V usage is TRBV20-1 and J usage is TRBJ2-3, with D possibly matching TRBD1 (6 bases). The CDR3 loop spans 12 amino acids. Trimming cost V 6 bases and J 2 bases, with 9 bases left between them. The germline gives CDR1 DFQATT, CDR2 SNEGSKA (reference sequence). Written as DNA, the CDR3 is TGCAGTGCAGGGGACAACACAGATACGCAGTATTTT. It yields the protein CSAGDNTDTQYF.

The chain is built from TRBV20-1 and TRBJ2-5, with a tentative D call TRBD2 (6 bases). The CDR3 totals 14 residues. Trimming stripped 3 bases from V and 2 bases from J, with 13 bases between. Per germline, CDR1 DFQATT and CDR2 SNEGSKA (reference sequence). The CDR3 nucleotides are TGCAGTGCTAGTAAACTAGCCACGCAAGAGACCCAGTACTTC. Translation gives CSASKLATQETQYF.

A few counts support this clonotype. This rearrangement joins TRBV30 to TRBJ2-4; D unresolved. The CDR3 runs 11 residues. Germline loops: CDR1 GTSNPN, CDR2 SVGIG (reference sequence). Deletions cut 2 bases from V and 8 bases from J, with 7 bases between. The CDR3 reads CAWSRVDIQYF. The CDR3 coding sequence is TGTGCCTGGAGTCGGGTGGACATTCAGTACTTC.

The chain has TRBV4-2 and TRBJ2-2; D uncertain. The CDR3 loop spans 13 amino acids. Germline V CDR1 and CDR2: LGHNA, YNFKEQ. Trimming pared 4 bases from V and 8 bases from J, leaving 11 bases between. CDR3 nucleotides: TGTGCCAGCAGCCCAGATATGGGTGGGGAGCTGTTTTTT. As protein: CASSPDMGGELFF.

The V call is TRBV29-1, the J call TRBJ1-1, with D possibly matching TRBD1 (5 bases). This CDR3 contains 13 residues. The germline gives CDR1 SQVTM, CDR2 ANQGSEA. Trimming cost V 3 bases and J 0 bases, with 8 bases left between them. The CDR3 nucleotides are TGCAGCGTTGAGTCAGGGTTGAACACTGAAGCTTTCTTT. Protein product: CSVESGLNTEAFF.

The chain combines TRBV5-1 with TRBJ2-5, with 10 bases aligning to TRBD2. Trimming removed 2 bases from V and 8 bases from J; junction bases left unmatched: 15. This CDR3 comprises 17 residues. CDR1 SGHRS and CDR2 YFSETQ come from the germline V gene. The CDR3 region is CASSLSFGIPSGGTQYF. CDR3 bases: TGCGCCAGCAGCTTAAGTTTCGGGATCCCTAGCGGGGGTACCCAGTACTTC.

This clonotype was counted a few times. As DNA, the CDR3 is TGCGCCAGCAGCCAAGATGGGGGAGCAGGGGCCAACGTCCTGACTTTC. Protein sequence: CASSQDGGAGANVLTF. The chain has TRBV4-3 and TRBJ2-6, with D perhaps given as TRBD1 or TRBD2 (5 bases each). This CDR3 spans 16 amino acids. Trimming pared 0 bases from V and 4 bases from J, leaving 10 bases between. CDR1 LGHNA and CDR2 YSLEER come from the germline V gene.

This rearrangement joins TRBV28 to TRBJ2-7, with unresolved D. The germline gives CDR1 MDHEN, CDR2 SYDVKM. This CDR3 is built from 14 residues. Trimming removed 1 base at V and 2 bases at J, with 9 bases between. The CDR3 here is CASSLYQSPYEQYF. DNA of the CDR3: TGTGCCAGCAGTTTATATCAGAGTCCCTACGAGCAGTACTTC.

This clonotype was counted many times. The chain combines TRBV6-1 with TRBJ2-7; no definite D call. Germline CDR1 is MNHNS and CDR2 is SASEGT. V was shortened by 6 bases and J by 6 bases, with 15 bases between the two germline ends. CDR3 size: 13 residues. CDR3 residues: CASSGPFPTEQYF. In DNA form, the CDR3 reads TGTGCCAGCAGCGGTCCCTTTCCTACCGAGCAGTACTTC.